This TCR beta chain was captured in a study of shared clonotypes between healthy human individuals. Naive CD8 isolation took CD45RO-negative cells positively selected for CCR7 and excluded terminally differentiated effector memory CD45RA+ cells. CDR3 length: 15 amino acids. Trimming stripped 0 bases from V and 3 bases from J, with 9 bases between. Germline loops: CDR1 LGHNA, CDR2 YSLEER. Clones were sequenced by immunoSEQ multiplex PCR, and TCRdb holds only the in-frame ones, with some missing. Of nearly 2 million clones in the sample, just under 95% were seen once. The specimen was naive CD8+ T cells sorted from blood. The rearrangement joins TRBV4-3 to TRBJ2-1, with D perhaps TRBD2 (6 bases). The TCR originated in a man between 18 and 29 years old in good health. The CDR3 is CASSQDGEDYNEQFF. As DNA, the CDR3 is TGCGCCAGCAGCCAAGATGGGGAGGACTACAATGAGCAGTTCTTC.